These 17 T cell receptor beta chains were all obtained from the same sample, sequenced in a study of blood T cell repertoires in COVID-19. Clones were read by immunoSEQ multiplex PCR, and TCRdb kept only the in-frame ones, dropping some. Here the sample spans 330,000 or so clones, over 85% being singletons. Sequenced input: peripheral blood. Every receptor here comes from a woman aged 60 to 75 with COVID-19, enrolled during active disease.

The V gene is TRBV14, the J gene TRBJ1-4; TRBD1 might be the D (6 bases). CDR3 length: 13 residues. CDR1 is SGHDN, CDR2 FVKESK, per germline. V was pared by 5 bases and J by 8 bases, with 12 bases between. In DNA, the CDR3 is TGTGCCAGCAGCTACAGGGAAGGAGAAAAACTGTTTTTT. Translated: CASSYREGEKLFF.

This chain uses TRBV5-1 with TRBJ2-7, with D perhaps matching TRBD1 (5 bases). The CDR3 loop spans 11 amino acids. The V gene lost 7 bases and the J gene lost 3 bases, with 8 bases spanning the gap. The germline V gene encodes CDR1 SGHRS and CDR2 YFSETQ. The CDR3 loop reads CASRQNYEQYF. CDR3 DNA: TGCGCCAGCCGACAGAACTACGAGCAGTACTTC.

The chain links TRBV18 to TRBJ1-2; TRBD1 might be the D (6 bases). Between the trimmed V and J ends, which lost 7 bases and 2 bases, there was a span of 11 bases. Per germline, CDR1 KGHSH and CDR2 LQKENI. The CDR3 has 13 residues. CDR3 coding DNA: TGTGCCAGCTGCCCGGACAGCAACTATGGCTACACCTTC. Amino acid sequence: CASCPDSNYGYTF.

A remark on this clone: Different DNA sequences within this sample yield the same CDR3. This rearrangement joins TRBV7-3 to TRBJ1-1; D call uncertain. Germline V gives CDR1 SGHTA, CDR2 FQGTGA. The CDR3 extends over 14 amino acids. V shed 0 bases and J shed 1 base, with 6 bases lying between them. The CDR3 loop reads CASSLTGRNTEAFF. DNA for the CDR3: TGTGCCAGCAGCTTAACTGGTAGGAACACTGAAGCTTTCTTT.

The chain has TRBV18 and TRBJ1-4, with 7 bases identical to TRBD1. The J segment lost 4 bases and the V segment lost 6 bases, leaving 2 bases of the junction unmatched. This CDR3 region has 13 residues. Germline lookup yields CDR1 KGHSH and CDR2 LQKENI. The CDR3: CASSDRSNEKLFF. DNA for the CDR3: TGTGCCAGCTCGGACAGGAGTAATGAAAAACTGTTTTTT.

To note about this clone: The identical CDR3 is also encoded by other nucleotide sequences in the sample. CDR3 residues: CASSLGQGSGYTF. DNA for the CDR3: TGTGCCAGCAGCTTAGGTCAGGGCAGTGGCTACACCTTC. V is TRBV7-9 and J is TRBJ1-2; D possibly corresponds to TRBD1 (5 bases). Germline CDR1 and CDR2: SEHNR and FQNEAQ (reference sequence). The CDR3 extends over 13 amino acids. The ends were cut back, 1 base at V and 7 bases at J, with 10 bases in the middle. The full variable domain, its missing parts supplied by reference TRBV7-9 and TRBJ1-2, is DTGVSQNPRHKITKRGQNVTFRCDPISEHNRLYWYRQTLGQGPEFLTYFQNEAQLEKSRLLSDRFSAERPKGSFSTLEIQRTEQGDSAMYLCASSLGQGSGYTFGSGTRLTVV.

The J gene is TRBJ1-3, the V gene TRBV5-4; TRBD1 matches 7 bases. V trimming: 4 bases; J trimming: 0 bases; junction bases outside the gene matches: 7. Germline CDR1 SGHNT, CDR2 YYREEE (reference sequence). The CDR3 consists of 16 residues. The CDR3 nucleotides read TGTGCCAGCAGCATCGACAGGGCAAGCTCTGGAAACACCATATATTTT. This sequence encodes CASSIDRASSGNTIYF. Complete variable domain (other parts from reference TRBV5-4 and TRBJ1-3): ETGVTQSPTHLIKTRGQQVTLRCSSQSGHNTVSWYQQALGQGPQFIFQYYREEENGRGNFPPRFSGLQFPNYSSELNVNALELDDSALYLCASSIDRASSGNTIYFGEGSWLTVV.

The chain uses TRBV6-5 and TRBJ2-2, with 12 bases that match TRBD1. The CDR3 loop spans 13 amino acids. Germline CDR1 reads MNHEY; CDR2 reads SVGAGI. V shed 8 bases, J shed 6 bases, and the junction held 1 base outside the gene matches. CDR3 region: CASGTGGAGELFF. DNA for the CDR3: TGTGCCAGCGGGACAGGGGGCGCCGGGGAGCTGTTTTTT.

The chain recombines TRBV27 with TRBJ2-7; D is possibly TRBD1 (5 bases). The V gene lost 6 bases and the J gene lost 4 bases, with 22 bases spanning the gap. CDR3 length: 16 amino acids. The germline CDR1 and CDR2 sequences are MNHEY and SMNVEV (reference sequence). The CDR3 region is CASRDVSGRAGYEQYF. For the CDR3, the DNA is TGTGCCAGCAGGGACGTTTCGGGCAGGGCTGGATACGAGCAGTACTTC.

This clone has a single count. This chain links TRBV6-5 with TRBJ2-7; TRBD1 matches 7 bases. Germline lookup yields CDR1 MNHEY and CDR2 SVGAGI. Trimming removed 4 bases from V and 6 bases from J; junction bases left unmatched: 12. The CDR3 contains 15 residues. The CDR3 DNA reads TGTGCCAGCAGTTCCAGACAGGGAAATCCCCCCGAGCAGTACTTC. It codes for CASSSRQGNPPEQYF.

This chain uses TRBV29-1 with TRBJ2-7; 8 bases match TRBD1. Germline assignment: CDR1 SQVTM and CDR2 ANQGSEA. CDR3 length: 14 amino acids. V was clipped by 2 bases and J by 2 bases; unmatched bases: 5. CDR3 residues: CSVEKGQEPYEQYF. Here the CDR3 DNA reads TGCAGCGTTGAAAAGGGACAGGAACCCTACGAGCAGTACTTC.

The J gene is TRBJ2-3, the V gene TRBV19; 8 bases map to TRBD1. Germline V gene sequence: CDR1 LNHDA, CDR2 SQIVND (reference sequence). There are 17 residues in the CDR3. Trimming took 2 bases from V and 0 from J; bases not matched to a gene: 7. As DNA, the CDR3 is TGTGCCAGTAGTATACCTACGGACAGGGCGAGCACAGATACGCAGTATTTT. Protein sequence: CASSIPTDRASTDTQYF.

The J gene is TRBJ2-1, the V gene TRBV6-6, with 8 bases matching TRBD2. CDR3 length: 16 amino acids. V dropped 2 bases and J dropped 5; count of bases not matched to a gene: 8. Germline lookup yields CDR1 MNHNY and CDR2 SVGAGI (reference sequence). CDR3 amino acids: CASSYALADLNNEQFF. CDR3 bases: TGTGCCAGCAGTTACGCACTAGCGGACCTTAACAATGAGCAGTTCTTC.

The rearrangement uses TRBV3-1 (or the pseudogene TRBV3-2) and TRBJ1-2; the D is unclear. The V end was cut by 2 bases, the J end by 4 bases, with 14 bases between. The CDR3 loop spans 15 amino acids. Germline CDR1 LGHDT, CDR2 YNNKEL (reference sequence). The CDR3 sequence: CASSQPTEEIYGYTF. The CDR3 nucleotides are TGTGCCAGCAGCCAACCAACGGAGGAGATCTATGGCTACACCTTC.

This clone has just one count. The V gene is TRBV7-9, the J gene TRBJ1-1, with D tentatively TRBD1 (5 bases). Germline V lookup: CDR1 SEHNR, CDR2 FQNEAQ (reference sequence). Trimming took 8 bases from V and 6 from J, leaving 13 bases between them. There are 12 residues in the CDR3. The CDR3 nucleotides read TGTGCCAGCCAGGGTAAGAAGGCTGAAGCTTTCTTT. Translation: CASQGKKAEAFF.

The J gene is TRBJ2-3, the V gene TRBV18, with unresolved D. V dropped 3 bases and J dropped 4 bases, with 11 bases sitting between them. CDR1 is KGHSH and CDR2 is LQKENI in the germline V gene. The CDR3 spans 14 residues. The CDR3 region is CASSPLTRADTQYF. Here the CDR3 DNA reads TGTGCCAGCTCACCCCTGACCCGGGCAGATACGCAGTATTTT. The entire variable domain, with the rest obtained from reference TRBV18 and TRBJ2-3, is as follows: NAGVMQNPRHLVRRRGQEARLRCSPMKGHSHVYWYRQLPEEGLKFMVYLQKENIIDESGMPKERFSAEFPKEGPSILRIQQVVRGDSAAYFCASSPLTRADTQYFGPGTRLTVL.

This chain uses TRBV6-5 with TRBJ1-4, with D perhaps TRBD1 (5 bases). Trimming shortened V by 4 bases and J by 11 bases, and 11 bases separated the two germline ends. This CDR3 has 12 amino acids. CDR1 MNHEY and CDR2 SVGAGI come from the germline V gene. CDR3 residues: CASSWGEGKLFF. CDR3 coding DNA: TGTGCCAGCAGTTGGGGGGAGGGGAAACTGTTTTTT.